This T cell receptor (beta chain) was captured in a study of blood T cell repertoires in COVID-19. The overall study: From the United States, Italy and Spain came samples of acute and convalescent COVID-19. PBMCs, B-cell-depleted T cells, or T cells were the source of the cDNA or gDNA that made up the material.

Original methodology: Amplification of reference gene primers was used by the study to estimate nucleated cell counts. TCRdb keeps only in-frame clones here, not all; method: immunoSEQ multiplex PCR. Clonal size and the V and J genes are those of that table, whereas D and trimming came from the DNA. The data contain approximately 300,000 clones, around nine tenths of them seen just once; the ten biggest clones take up around 11%. The CDR3 consists of 14 residues. CDR1 and CDR2 from the germline V gene are SNHLY and FYNNEI. The J segment lost 6 bases and the V segment lost 1 base, leaving 3 bases of the junction unmatched. Patients at the Seattle site were enrolled during active infection and followed longitudinally.

The sequence was collected from a woman in her twenties or thirties with COVID-19, enrolled during active disease. The chain recombines TRBV2 with TRBJ2-7; 10 nucleotides line up with TRBD2. Material: peripheral blood. CDR3 region: CASSEVAGGGEQYF. CDR3 DNA sequence: TGTGCCAGCAGTGAAGTAGCGGGAGGAGGCGAGCAGTACTTC.